The rows below give T cell receptor beta chains drawn from one sample of a study of blood T cells in healthy people across ages. A single record per CDR3 protein comes from TCRdb applying MiXCR to the 5' RACE reads. The sample carries approximately 800,000 distinct CDR3 sequences, 36% recorded once. The sample taken for sequencing was blood. Receptor source: a man aged 18 to 29 in good health. The CDR3 runs from the conserved cysteine through the conserved F or W. Fields, in order: CDR3 DNA, CDR3 protein, CDR3 length, V gene, clone size, D gene, J gene. A D gene is named only where the DNA matches it firmly. Clone size appears in some rows only: once, few, many, or a class for an expanded clone.

DNA: TGTGCCAGCAGCCAAGAACGACAGGGTCGTTCCTATGGCTACACCTTC; CDR3: CASSQERQGRSYGYTF; length: 16; V: TRBV3-1; size: few; D: TRBD1; J: TRBJ1-2
DNA: TGTGCCAGCAGCGTAGACGTCGGGGGGCGAACAGATACGCAGTATTTT; CDR3: CASSVDVGGRTDTQYF; length: 16; V: TRBV9; size: few; D: NA; J: TRBJ2-3
DNA: TGTGCCAGCAGCGTAGGGCAGGGCAAACACAATGAGCAGTTCTTC; CDR3: CASSVGQGKHNEQFF; length: 15; V: TRBV9; size: many; D: NA; J: TRBJ2-1
DNA: TGTGCCAGCAGCTCTGCCGGGACTAGCGGGGGTTACAATGAGCAGTTCTTC; CDR3: CASSSAGTSGGYNEQFF; length: 17; V: TRBV7-8; size: NA; D: TRBD2; J: TRBJ2-1
DNA: TGCAGCGCGAACGGGGGGACAGGGTCCGTCGAGCAGTACTTC; CDR3: CSANGGTGSVEQYF; length: 14; V: TRBV29-1; size: NA; D: TRBD1; J: TRBJ2-7
DNA: TGTGCCAGCAGGGCGGGGTCTAACCAAGAGACCCAGTACTTC; CDR3: CASRAGSNQETQYF; length: 14; V: TRBV2; size: few; D: NA; J: TRBJ2-5
DNA: TGTGCCAGCAGCTTAACGACTAGTCGGGTAACATCCTACAATGAGCAGTACTTC; CDR3: CASSLTTSRVTSYNEQYF; length: 18; V: TRBV11-2; size: NA; D: NA; J: TRBJ2-7
DNA: TGTGCCAGCAGTGAAGTACGTCGGGGCTACTACAATGAGCAGTTCTTC; CDR3: CASSEVRRGYYNEQFF; length: 16; V: TRBV6-1; size: NA; D: NA; J: TRBJ2-1
DNA: TGTGCCAGCAGCTCGTGGGGTTGCCAAGGAGCTTTCTTT; CDR3: CASSSWGCQGAFF; length: 13; V: TRBV7-4; size: NA; D: NA; J: TRBJ1-1
DNA: TGTGCCAGCAGTGTAGCGGGCGTTGCTGAAGCTTTCTTT; CDR3: CASSVAGVAEAFF; length: 13; V: TRBV12-3/TRBV12-4; size: NA; D: NA; J: TRBJ1-1
DNA: TGTGCCAGCAGCCCACCAGGGACGGAAACCTACGAGCAGTACTTC; CDR3: CASSPPGTETYEQYF; length: 15; V: TRBV11-2; size: few; D: NA; J: TRBJ2-7
DNA: TGCAGCGTTGAAGCCGAGGGGAGGGAGGTACGGACTGAAGCTTTCTTT; CDR3: CSVEAEGREVRTEAFF; length: 16; V: TRBV29-1; size: few; D: NA; J: TRBJ1-1
DNA: TGTGCCAGCAGCACGGCAGGGTCCAATGAAGCTTTCTTT; CDR3: CASSTAGSNEAFF; length: 13; V: TRBV9; size: NA; D: NA; J: TRBJ1-1
DNA: TGTGCCAGCAGTGAATATCCGACATGGGATCGGGTTCCCTATGGCTACACCTTC; CDR3: CASSEYPTWDRVPYGYTF; length: 18; V: TRBV25-1; size: NA; D: NA; J: TRBJ1-2
DNA: TGTGCCAGCAGGGGCCGGGGGGCGAACACCGGGGAGCTGTTTTTT; CDR3: CASRGRGANTGELFF; length: 15; V: TRBV7-2; size: NA; D: TRBD2; J: TRBJ2-2
DNA: TGCAGTGCTAAGCGACCCGGGGGGTACCAAGAGACCCAGTACTTC; CDR3: CSAKRPGGYQETQYF; length: 15; V: TRBV20-1; size: NA; D: TRBD2; J: TRBJ2-5
DNA: TGTGCCGTAAAGTTTGGATCCGAGCAGTACTTC; CDR3: CAVKFGSEQYF; length: 11; V: TRBV10-3; size: few; D: NA; J: TRBJ2-7
DNA: TGTGCCAGCAGGCCGTGGGGCGGGGAGCTGTTTTTT; CDR3: CASRPWGGELFF; length: 12; V: TRBV27; size: NA; D: NA; J: TRBJ2-2
DNA: TGCAGCGTTCGGAGTTCGAACACTGAAGCTTTCTTT; CDR3: CSVRSSNTEAFF; length: 12; V: TRBV29-1; size: NA; D: NA; J: TRBJ1-1
DNA: TGTGCCAGCTCACCACCGGTCGGACAGGGGGCCGGGGGTACGCAGTATTTT; CDR3: CASSPPVGQGAGGTQYF; length: 17; V: TRBV18; size: NA; D: TRBD1; J: TRBJ2-3
DNA: TGTGCCAGCAGCTTAGAACCTGGGGCCTATGGCTACACCTTC; CDR3: CASSLEPGAYGYTF; length: 14; V: TRBV7-2; size: NA; D: NA; J: TRBJ1-2
DNA: TGCAGTGCTAGAGACGGGACTAGACCGGGCGAGCAGTACTTC; CDR3: CSARDGTRPGEQYF; length: 14; V: TRBV20-1; size: NA; D: TRBD2; J: TRBJ2-7
DNA: TGTGCCAGCAGGCGACAGACTGAAGCTTTCTTT; CDR3: CASRRQTEAFF; length: 11; V: TRBV10-3; size: NA; D: NA; J: TRBJ1-1
DNA: TGTGCCATCAGTGAGTTGGGACAGGGACAATCACCCCTCCACTTT; CDR3: CAISELGQGQSPLHF; length: 15; V: TRBV10-3; size: NA; D: TRBD1; J: TRBJ1-6
DNA: TGTGCCAGCAGTTTAAGTCGGGGGACTAATGAAAAACTGTTTTTT; CDR3: CASSLSRGTNEKLFF; length: 15; V: TRBV12-3/TRBV12-4; size: few; D: NA; J: TRBJ1-4
DNA: TGCAGTGCCCATCCGGGTAGACTCAATCAGCCCCAGCATTTT; CDR3: CSAHPGRLNQPQHF; length: 14; V: TRBV20-1; size: few; D: NA; J: TRBJ1-5
DNA: TGTGCCAGCAGCCAAGATTACGGGGGGATTTTCGATGAGCAGTTCTTC; CDR3: CASSQDYGGIFDEQFF; length: 16; V: TRBV4-2; size: many; D: TRBD2; J: TRBJ2-1
DNA: TGCAGTGCTAGAGATTCAGGCGGGGGCTCCTACAATGAGCAGTTCTTC; CDR3: CSARDSGGGSYNEQFF; length: 16; V: TRBV20-1; size: NA; D: TRBD2; J: TRBJ2-1
DNA: TGCAGTGCTAGCCGGGGGGAAAACTACAATGAGCAGTTCTTC; CDR3: CSASRGENYNEQFF; length: 14; V: TRBV20-1; size: many; D: TRBD2; J: TRBJ2-1
DNA: TGTGCCATCAGTTCCCGGGACATTTCCTACAAGCAGTACTTC; CDR3: CAISSRDISYKQYF; length: 14; V: TRBV10-3; size: once; D: NA; J: TRBJ2-7